Below are 3 T cell receptor beta chains sequenced from a single sample in a study of early T cells in non-severe SARS-CoV-2 infection. TCRdb re-derived calls from the 5' RACE reads in MiXCR, one entry per CDR3 protein. This table has tens of thousands of distinct CDR3 sequences, 14% to 15% appearing once. Sequencing was done on a sample of whole blood. The origin of the receptors is an adult who was a healthcare worker with PCR-confirmed SARS-CoV-2 infection or an uninfected control (not recorded which).

This clonotype was detected a few times. This chain connects TRBV10-2 to TRBJ2-3; 8 bases are shared with TRBD1. This CDR3 contains 14 residues. Germline values: CDR1 WSHSY, CDR2 SAAADI. V lost 6 bases and J lost 2; bases outside the gene matches: 4. CDR3 amino acids: CASRMDRATDTQYF. The CDR3 region has the DNA TGCGCCAGCAGGATGGACAGGGCCACAGATACGCAGTATTTT.

The chain has TRBV6-2 or TRBV6-3 and TRBJ2-1; TRBD2 matches 9 bases. The ends lost 4 bases at V and 8 bases at J; junction bases unmatched: 6. Germline values: CDR1 MNHEY, CDR2 SVGEGT. This CDR3 region has 14 residues. DNA of the CDR3: TGTGCCAGCAGTTTTCGGACTAGCGACTATGAGCAGTTCTTC. It yields the protein CASSFRTSDYEQFF.

The J gene is TRBJ1-6, the V gene TRBV3-1; 7 bases agree with TRBD1. V was pared by 4 bases and J by 9 bases, with 6 bases of the junction left unmatched. Germline V CDR1 and CDR2: LGHDT, YNNKEL (reference sequence). The CDR3 has 14 amino acids. CDR3 sequence (DNA): TGTGCCAGCAGCCCCAAACAGGGGAGTTCACCCCTCCACTTT. Translated, it gives CASSPKQGSSPLHF.